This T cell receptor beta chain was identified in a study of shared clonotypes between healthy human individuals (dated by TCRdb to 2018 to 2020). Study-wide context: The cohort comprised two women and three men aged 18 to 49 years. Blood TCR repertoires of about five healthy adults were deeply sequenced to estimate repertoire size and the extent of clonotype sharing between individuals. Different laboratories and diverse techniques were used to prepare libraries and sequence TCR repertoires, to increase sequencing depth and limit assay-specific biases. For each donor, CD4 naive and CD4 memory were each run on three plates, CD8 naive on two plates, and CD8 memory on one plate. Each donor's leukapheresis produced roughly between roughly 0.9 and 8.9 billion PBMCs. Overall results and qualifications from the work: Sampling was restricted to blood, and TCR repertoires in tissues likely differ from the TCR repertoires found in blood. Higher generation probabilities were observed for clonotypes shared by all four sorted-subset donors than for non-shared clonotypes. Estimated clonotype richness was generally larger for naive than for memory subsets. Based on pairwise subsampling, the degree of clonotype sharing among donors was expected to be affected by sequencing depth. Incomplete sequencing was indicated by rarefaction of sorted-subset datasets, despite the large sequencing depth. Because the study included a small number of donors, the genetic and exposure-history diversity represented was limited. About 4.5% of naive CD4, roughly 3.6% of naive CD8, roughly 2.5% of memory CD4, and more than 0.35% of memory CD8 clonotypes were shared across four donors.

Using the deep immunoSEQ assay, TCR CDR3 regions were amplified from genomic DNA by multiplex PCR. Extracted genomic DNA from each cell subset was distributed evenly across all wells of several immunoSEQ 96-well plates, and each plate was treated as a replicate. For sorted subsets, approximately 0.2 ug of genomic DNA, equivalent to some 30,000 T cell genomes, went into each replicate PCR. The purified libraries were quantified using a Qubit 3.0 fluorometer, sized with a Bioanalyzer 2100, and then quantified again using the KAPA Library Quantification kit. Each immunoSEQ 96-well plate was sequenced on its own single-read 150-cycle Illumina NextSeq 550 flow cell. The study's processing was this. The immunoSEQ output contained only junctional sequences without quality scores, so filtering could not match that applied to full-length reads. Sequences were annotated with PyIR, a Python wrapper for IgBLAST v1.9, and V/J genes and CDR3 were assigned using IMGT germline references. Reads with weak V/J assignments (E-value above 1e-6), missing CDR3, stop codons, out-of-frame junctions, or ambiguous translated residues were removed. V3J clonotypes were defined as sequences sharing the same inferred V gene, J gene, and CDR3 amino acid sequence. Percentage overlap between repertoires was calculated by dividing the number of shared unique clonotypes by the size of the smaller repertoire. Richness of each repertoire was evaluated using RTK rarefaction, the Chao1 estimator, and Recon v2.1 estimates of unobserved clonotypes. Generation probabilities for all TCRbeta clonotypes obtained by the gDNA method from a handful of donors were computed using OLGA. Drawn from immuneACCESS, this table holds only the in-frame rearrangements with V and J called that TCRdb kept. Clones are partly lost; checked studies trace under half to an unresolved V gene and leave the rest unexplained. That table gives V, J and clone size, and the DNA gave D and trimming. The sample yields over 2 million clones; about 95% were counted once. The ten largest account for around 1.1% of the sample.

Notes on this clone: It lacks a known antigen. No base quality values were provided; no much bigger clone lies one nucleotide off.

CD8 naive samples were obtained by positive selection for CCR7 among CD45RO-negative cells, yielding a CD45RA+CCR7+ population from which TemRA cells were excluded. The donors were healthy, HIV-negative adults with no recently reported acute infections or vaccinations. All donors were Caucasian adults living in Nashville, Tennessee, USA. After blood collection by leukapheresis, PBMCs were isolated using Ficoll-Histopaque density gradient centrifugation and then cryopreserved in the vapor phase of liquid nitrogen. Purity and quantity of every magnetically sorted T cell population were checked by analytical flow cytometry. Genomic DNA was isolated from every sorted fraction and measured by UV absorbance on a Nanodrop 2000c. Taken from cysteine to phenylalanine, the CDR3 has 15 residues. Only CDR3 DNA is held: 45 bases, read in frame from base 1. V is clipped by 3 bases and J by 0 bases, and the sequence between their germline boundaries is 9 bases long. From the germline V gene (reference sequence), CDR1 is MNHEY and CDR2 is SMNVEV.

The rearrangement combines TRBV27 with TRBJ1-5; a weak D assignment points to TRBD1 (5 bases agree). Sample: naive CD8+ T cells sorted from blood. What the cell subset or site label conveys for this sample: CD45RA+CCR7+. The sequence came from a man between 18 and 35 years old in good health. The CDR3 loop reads CASSFEGFSNQPQHF. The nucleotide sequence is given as TGTGCCAGCAGTTTTGAGGGGTTTAGCAATCAGCCCCAGCATTTT.